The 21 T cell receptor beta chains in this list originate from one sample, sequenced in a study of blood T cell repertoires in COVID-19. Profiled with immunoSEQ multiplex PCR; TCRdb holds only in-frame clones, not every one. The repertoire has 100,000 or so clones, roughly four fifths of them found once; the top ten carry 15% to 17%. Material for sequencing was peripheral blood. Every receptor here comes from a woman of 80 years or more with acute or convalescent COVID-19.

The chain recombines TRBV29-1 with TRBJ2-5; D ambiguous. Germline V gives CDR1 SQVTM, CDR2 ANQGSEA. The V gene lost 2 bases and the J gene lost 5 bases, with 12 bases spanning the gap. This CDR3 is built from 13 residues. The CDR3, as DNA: TGCAGCGTTGAATCGCTATCTGAGGAGACCCAGTACTTC. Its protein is CSVESLSEETQYF.

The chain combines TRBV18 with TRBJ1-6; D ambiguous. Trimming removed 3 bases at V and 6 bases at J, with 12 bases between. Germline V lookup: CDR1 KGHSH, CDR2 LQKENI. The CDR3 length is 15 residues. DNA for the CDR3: TGTGCCAGCTCACCGCGAGACGGGTTTAATTCACCCCTCCACTTT. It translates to CASSPRDGFNSPLHF.

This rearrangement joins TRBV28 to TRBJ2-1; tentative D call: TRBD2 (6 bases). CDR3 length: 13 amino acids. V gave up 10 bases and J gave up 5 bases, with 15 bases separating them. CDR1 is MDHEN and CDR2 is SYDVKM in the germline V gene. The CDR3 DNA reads TGTGCCACCGCTCTGGCGGGGAACAATGAGCAGTTCTTC. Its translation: CATALAGNNEQFF.

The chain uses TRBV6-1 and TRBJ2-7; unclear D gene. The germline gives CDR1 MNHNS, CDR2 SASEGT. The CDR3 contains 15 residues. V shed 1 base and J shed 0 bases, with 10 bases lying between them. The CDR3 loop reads CASSEGAFSSYEQYF. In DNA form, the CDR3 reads TGTGCCAGCAGTGAAGGAGCGTTTAGCTCCTACGAGCAGTACTTC.

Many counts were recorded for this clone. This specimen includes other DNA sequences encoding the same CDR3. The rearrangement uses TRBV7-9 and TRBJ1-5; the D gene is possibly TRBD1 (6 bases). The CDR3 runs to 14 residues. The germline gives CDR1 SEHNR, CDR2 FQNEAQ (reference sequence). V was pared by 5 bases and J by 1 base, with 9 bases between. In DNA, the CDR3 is TGTGCCAGCAGCAAGGACAGCAGCAATCAGCCCCAGCATTTT. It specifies CASSKDSSNQPQHF.

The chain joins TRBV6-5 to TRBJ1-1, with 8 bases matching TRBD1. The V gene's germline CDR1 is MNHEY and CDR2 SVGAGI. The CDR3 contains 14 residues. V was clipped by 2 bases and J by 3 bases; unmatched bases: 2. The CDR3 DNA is TGTGCCAGCAGTTACAGGACAGGGTACACTGAAGCTTTCTTT. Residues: CASSYRTGYTEAFF.

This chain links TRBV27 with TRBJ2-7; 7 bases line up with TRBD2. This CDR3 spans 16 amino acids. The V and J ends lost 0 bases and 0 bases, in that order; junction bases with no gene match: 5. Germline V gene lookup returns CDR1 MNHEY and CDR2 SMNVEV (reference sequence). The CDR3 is CASSLSASGLSYEQYV. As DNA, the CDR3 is TGTGCCAGCAGTTTATCGGCTAGCGGTCTCTCCTACGAGCAGTACGTC.

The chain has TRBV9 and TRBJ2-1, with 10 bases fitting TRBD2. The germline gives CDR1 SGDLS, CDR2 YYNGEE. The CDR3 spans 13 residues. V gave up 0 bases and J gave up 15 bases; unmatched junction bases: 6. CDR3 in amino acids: CASSVEASGSGFF. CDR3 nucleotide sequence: TGTGCCAGCAGCGTAGAGGCTAGCGGGAGTGGGTTCTTC.

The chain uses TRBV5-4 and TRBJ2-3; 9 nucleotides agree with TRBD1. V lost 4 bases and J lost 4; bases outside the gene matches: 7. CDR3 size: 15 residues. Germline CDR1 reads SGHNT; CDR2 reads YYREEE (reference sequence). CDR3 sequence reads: CASSPVGQGPDTQYF. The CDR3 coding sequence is TGTGCCAGCAGCCCGGTAGGACAGGGGCCAGATACGCAGTATTTT.

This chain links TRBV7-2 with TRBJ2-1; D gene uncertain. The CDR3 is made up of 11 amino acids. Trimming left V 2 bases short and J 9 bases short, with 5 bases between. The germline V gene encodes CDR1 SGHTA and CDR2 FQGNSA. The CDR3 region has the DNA TGTGCCAGCAGCTTAACTGGTGAGCAGTTCTTC. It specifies CASSLTGEQFF. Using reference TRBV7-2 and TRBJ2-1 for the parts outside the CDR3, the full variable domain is GAGVSQSPSNKVTEKGKDVELRCDPISGHTALYWYRQSLGQGLEFLIYFQGNSAPDKSGLPSDRFSAERTGGSVSTLTIQRTQQEDSAVYLCASSLTGEQFFGPGTRLTVL.

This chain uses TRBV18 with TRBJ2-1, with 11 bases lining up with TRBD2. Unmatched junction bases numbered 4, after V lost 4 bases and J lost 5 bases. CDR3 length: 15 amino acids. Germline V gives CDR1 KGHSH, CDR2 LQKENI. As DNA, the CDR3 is TGTGCCAGCTCACGTCTAGCGGGAGGAAACAATGAGCAGTTCTTC. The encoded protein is CASSRLAGGNNEQFF.

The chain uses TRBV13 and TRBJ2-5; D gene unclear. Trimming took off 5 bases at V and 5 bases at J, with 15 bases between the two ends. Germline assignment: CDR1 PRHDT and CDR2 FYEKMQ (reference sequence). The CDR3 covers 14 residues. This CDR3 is CASSLQVRRETQYF. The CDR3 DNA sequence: TGTGCCAGCAGCCTCCAGGTCCGACGGGAGACCCAGTACTTC.

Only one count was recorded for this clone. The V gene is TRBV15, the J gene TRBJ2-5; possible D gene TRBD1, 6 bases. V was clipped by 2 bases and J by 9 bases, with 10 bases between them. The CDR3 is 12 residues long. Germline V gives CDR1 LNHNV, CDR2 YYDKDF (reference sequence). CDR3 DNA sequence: TGTGCCACCAGCAGACAACAGGGAGCCCAGTACTTC. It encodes CATSRQQGAQYF.

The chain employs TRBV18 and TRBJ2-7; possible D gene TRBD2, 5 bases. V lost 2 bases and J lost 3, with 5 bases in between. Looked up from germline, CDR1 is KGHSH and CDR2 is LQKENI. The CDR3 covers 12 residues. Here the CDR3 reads CASSPGSYEQYF. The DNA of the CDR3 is TGTGCCAGCTCACCAGGGAGCTACGAGCAGTACTTC. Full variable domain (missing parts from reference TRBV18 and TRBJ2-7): NAGVMQNPRHLVRRRGQEARLRCSPMKGHSHVYWYRQLPEEGLKFMVYLQKENIIDESGMPKERFSAEFPKEGPSILRIQQVVRGDSAAYFCASSPGSYEQYFGPGTRLTVT.

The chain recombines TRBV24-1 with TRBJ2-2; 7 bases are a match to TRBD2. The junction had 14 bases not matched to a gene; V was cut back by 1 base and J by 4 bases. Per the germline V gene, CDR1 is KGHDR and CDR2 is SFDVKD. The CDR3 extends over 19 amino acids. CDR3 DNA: TGTGCCACCAGTGATTTTAGGGGAGGGCAGGAAGGATTCACCGGGGAGCTGTTTTTT. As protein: CATSDFRGGQEGFTGELFF.

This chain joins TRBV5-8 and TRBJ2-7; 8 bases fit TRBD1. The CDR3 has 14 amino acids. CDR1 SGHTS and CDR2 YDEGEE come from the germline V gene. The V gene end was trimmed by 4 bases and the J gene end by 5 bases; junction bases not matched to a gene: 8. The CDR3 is CASSNLYRGNEQYF. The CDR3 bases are TGTGCCAGCAGCAACCTCTACAGGGGGAACGAGCAGTACTTC.

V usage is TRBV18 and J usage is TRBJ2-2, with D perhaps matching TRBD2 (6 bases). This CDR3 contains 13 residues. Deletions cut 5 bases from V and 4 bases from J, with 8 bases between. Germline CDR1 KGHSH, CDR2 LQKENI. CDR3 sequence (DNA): TGTGCCAGCTCAGGGGGGACCACCGGGGAGCTGTTTTTT. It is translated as CASSGGTTGELFF. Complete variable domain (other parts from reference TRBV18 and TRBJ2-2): NAGVMQNPRHLVRRRGQEARLRCSPMKGHSHVYWYRQLPEEGLKFMVYLQKENIIDESGMPKERFSAEFPKEGPSILRIQQVVRGDSAAYFCASSGGTTGELFFGEGSRLTVL.

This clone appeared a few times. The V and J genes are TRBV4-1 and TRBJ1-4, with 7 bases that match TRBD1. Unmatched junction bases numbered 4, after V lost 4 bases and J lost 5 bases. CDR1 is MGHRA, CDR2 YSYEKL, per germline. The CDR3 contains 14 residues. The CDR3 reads CASSRQGRNEKLFF. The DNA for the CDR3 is TGCGCCAGCAGCCGACAGGGCAGAAATGAAAAACTGTTTTTT.

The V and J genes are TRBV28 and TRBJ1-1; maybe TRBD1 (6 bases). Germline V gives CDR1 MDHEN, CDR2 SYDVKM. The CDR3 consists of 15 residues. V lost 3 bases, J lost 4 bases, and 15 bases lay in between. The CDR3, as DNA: TGTGCCAGCAGTTTGGGGGGGGCTGGGGGCACTGAAGCTTTCTTT. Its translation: CASSLGGAGGTEAFF.

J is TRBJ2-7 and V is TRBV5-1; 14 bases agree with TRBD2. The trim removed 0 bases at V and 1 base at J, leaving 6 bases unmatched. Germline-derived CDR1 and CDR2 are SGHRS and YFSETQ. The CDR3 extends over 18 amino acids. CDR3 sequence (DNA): TGCGCCAGCAGCTTGGCAGGGACTAGCGGGAGTTGGTCCTACGAGCAGTACTTC. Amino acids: CASSLAGTSGSWSYEQYF.

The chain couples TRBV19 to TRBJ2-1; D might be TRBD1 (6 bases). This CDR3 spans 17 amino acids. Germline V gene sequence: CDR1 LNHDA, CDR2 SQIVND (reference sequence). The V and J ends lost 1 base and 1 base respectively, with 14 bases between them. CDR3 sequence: CASSIVFVGQSYNEQFF. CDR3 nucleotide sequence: TGTGCCAGTAGTATAGTTTTCGTAGGACAGTCCTACAATGAGCAGTTCTTC.